This TCR beta chain is from a study of blood T cell repertoires in COVID-19. Study-wide context: Italy, Spain and the United States were the sources of the convalescent and acute COVID-19 samples. Sources were T cells, B-cell-depleted T cells, or PBMCs; the material itself was cDNA or gDNA.

Source study methods: Researchers report that nucleated cell counts were estimated from reference gene primer amplification. Method: immunoSEQ multiplex PCR; TCRdb's copy keeps in-frame clones and lacks some. V, J and clone size are taken as reported in that table, and D and trimming were inferred from the DNA itself. The sample comprises 130,000 to 150,000 clones, 70% to 90% of which are singletons, and over 10% rests with the top ten. This receptor was taken from a man between 60 and 70 years old with active or convalescent COVID-19. The sequencing input was peripheral blood.

CDR3 coding DNA: TGTGCCAGCAGCCCACAGGGGGGAGGAACTGAAGCTTTCTTT. Amino acid sequence: CASSPQGGGTEAFF. The V and J genes are TRBV7-3 and TRBJ1-1; TRBD1 aligns across 8 bases. J was trimmed by 5 bases and V by 5 bases; bases with no gene match: 7. CDR1 and CDR2 from the germline V gene are SGHTA and FQGTGA. The CDR3 contains 14 residues.